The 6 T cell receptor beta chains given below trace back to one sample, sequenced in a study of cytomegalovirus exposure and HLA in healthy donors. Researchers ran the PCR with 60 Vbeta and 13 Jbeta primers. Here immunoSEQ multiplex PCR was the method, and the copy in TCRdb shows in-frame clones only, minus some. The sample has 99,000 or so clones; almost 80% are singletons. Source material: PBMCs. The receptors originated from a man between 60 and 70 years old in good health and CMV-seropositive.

DNA of the CDR3: TGTGCCAGCAGCCCTGGACTAGCGGGGGGGACAGATACGCAGTATTTT. Protein: CASSPGLAGGTDTQYF. V gene TRBV5-6 combines with J gene TRBJ2-3; TRBD2 matches 15 bases. Trimming at V came to 4 bases and at J to 3 bases, leaving 3 bases not matched to a gene. The CDR3 covers 16 residues. CDR1 and CDR2 from the germline V gene are SGHDT and YYEEEE.

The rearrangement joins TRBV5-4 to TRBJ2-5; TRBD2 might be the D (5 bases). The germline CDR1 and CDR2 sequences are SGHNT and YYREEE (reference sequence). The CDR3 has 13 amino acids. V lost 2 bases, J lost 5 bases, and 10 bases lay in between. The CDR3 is CASSFAGSETQYF. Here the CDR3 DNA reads TGTGCCAGCAGCTTCGCGGGTTCCGAGACCCAGTACTTC.

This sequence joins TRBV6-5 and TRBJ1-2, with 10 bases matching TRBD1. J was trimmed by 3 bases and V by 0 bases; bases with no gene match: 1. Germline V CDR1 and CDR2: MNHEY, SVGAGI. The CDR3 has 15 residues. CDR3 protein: CASSYSTGGHYGYTF. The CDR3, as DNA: TGTGCCAGCAGTTACTCGACAGGGGGCCACTATGGCTACACCTTC.

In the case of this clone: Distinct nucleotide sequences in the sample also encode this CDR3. Written as DNA, the CDR3 is TGTGCCAGCCTTCCGGGACAGGGGGCTGTTGAGCAGTTCTTC. Translation gives CASLPGQGAVEQFF. This sequence joins TRBV9 and TRBJ2-1; TRBD1 matches at 12 bases. CDR3 length equals 14 residues. V trimming: 7 bases; J trimming: 9 bases; junction bases outside the gene matches: 8. The germline V gene encodes CDR1 SGDLS and CDR2 YYNGEE.

The CDR3, as DNA: TGCGCCAGCAGCCCAGGGGTTCTAGCCCTTTATTCACCCCTCCACTTT. It codes for CASSPGVLALYSPLHF. V usage is TRBV5-1 and J usage is TRBJ1-6; tentatively, D is TRBD1 (6 bases). CDR3 size: 16 residues. In germline, CDR1 is SGHRS, CDR2 YFSETQ. The ends were cut back, 4 bases at V and 8 bases at J, with 19 bases in the middle.

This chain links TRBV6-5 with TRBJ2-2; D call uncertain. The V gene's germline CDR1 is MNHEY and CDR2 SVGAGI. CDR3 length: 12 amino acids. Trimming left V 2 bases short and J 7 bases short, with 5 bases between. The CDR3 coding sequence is TGTGCCAGCAGTTACGCCAGCGGGGAGCTGTTTTTT. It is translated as CASSYASGELFF.